The T cell receptor (beta chain) described here comes from a study of CD8+ T cells in alopecia areata listed by TCRdb under 2018. Broadly, across the study: The treated patients, all with moderate-to-severe alopecia areata, were enrolled in an open-label pilot trial of oral tofacitinib given at 5 to 10 mg twice daily. Biopsies were taken from tofacitinib-treated patients at baseline and again at 4 and 24 weeks into treatment, and several of those patients also had a later scalp biopsy. Tofacitinib was given for 6 to 18 months, followed by 6 months of follow-up off drug to assess delayed response and recurrence. To study T cell clonal expansion in alopecia areata, the researchers applied high-throughput TCRbeta sequencing to both the C3H/HeJ mouse model and human patients. TCRbeta CDR3 regions were amplified by immunoSEQ multiplex PCR using 35 Vbeta forward and 13 Jbeta reverse primers. The RNA source kit depended on sample type: the PAXgene miRNA kit for fixed scalp, the miRNeasy kit for PBMCs, and the RNeasy kit for mouse skin. Scalp clonality was compared among normal scalp (n=4), patchy alopecia areata scalp (n=8), and alopecia totalis/universalis scalp (n=8). On the human side, TCRbeta sequencing was run on scalp tissue and on sorted CD4+ and CD8+ peripheral blood T cells from healthy controls and from alopecia areata patients with either patchy or totalis/universalis disease. General study outcomes and caveats: Unlike mouse skin, where gammadelta T cells dominate, normal human skin contains resident alphabeta T cells that get sequenced too, which complicates analysis of the scalp TCR repertoire. Compared with mice, TCR sequences shared between patients were less clear, possibly partly because of HLA diversity across the patient population. Lesional scalp, especially in alopecia totalis/universalis, showed higher clonality and more expanded CD8+ clones than normal scalp, suggesting antigenic drive.

The CDR3 covers 13 residues, taking in both the cysteine and the phenylalanine. The sequence is cut down to CDR3 DNA, 39 bases in frame from base 1. At the junction V is shortened by 3 bases and J by 7 bases, with 13 bases in between. As encoded in the germline V gene (reference sequence), CDR1 is GTSNPN while CDR2 is SVGIG. From alopecia areata patients, peripheral blood was collected along with lesional scalp punch biopsies. PBMCs were isolated by density centrifugation and stained for CD3, CD4 and CD8, after which CD4+ and CD8+ T cells were sorted on a FACSAria. This clone was detected a few times. There is no known antigen for this receptor. It has no much larger one-base neighbor in the sample; base qualities were not kept. Library preparation was by the immunoSEQ multiplex PCR assay. RNA was extracted from all samples and reverse transcribed into cDNA as template for TCR sequencing. SuperScript III was used to make first-strand cDNA, primed with a 2:1 mix of oligo-dT and random hexamers. A synthetic immune receptor repertoire was used to measure amplification bias, and any remaining bias was corrected computationally. Regarding the original processing steps: Raw reads were preprocessed to remove errors, and CDR3 was defined according to IMGT conventions as the region from the conserved cysteine to phenylalanine. To get clonality, Shannon entropy was normalized by log2 of the number of productive unique TCRs and the result was subtracted from 1. Whether each scalp clone was CD4 or CD8 was inferred by checking scalp TCRbeta sequences against the CD4 and CD8 repertoires from sorted blood. TCRdb took this table from immuneACCESS and kept in-frame rearrangements with V and J called. Such tables lack part of the clones; where checked against another copy, unresolved V genes explain under half of the gap, and the rest is unexplained. V and J calls and clone size are given by that table; D and trimming were obtained from the DNA. Across this sample there are 150,000 or so clones, with more than 45% seen only once. Roughly 7.5% of the sample is taken by the ten largest.

The clonotype was recovered from a human donor with alopecia areata. Material for sequencing was CD4+ T cells sorted from blood. This receptor chain uses TRBV30 and TRBJ2-1; tentative D gene TRBD1, with 6 bases matching. The sequenced DNA is TGTGCCTGGAGCGGCGACAGGTGGAATGAGCAGTTCTTC. Its translation is CAWSGDRWNEQFF.